This T cell receptor beta chain was captured in a study of T cell repertoires in cytomegalovirus infection. For the study at large: Selection of CMV epitopes for the study included recently identified HLA-C-restricted and well-studied HLA-B-restricted ones. Through public TCR beta signatures, both CMV infection and matching HLA type were indicated.

Regarding the study as a whole: Frequencies of public TCR beta families were cumulated, and this identified carriers of CMV plus the relevant HLA.

One entry per CDR3 protein results from TCRdb running MiXCR on the reads. The data contain some 800,000 distinct CDR3 sequences, 25% to 30% of them singletons. Germline V CDR1 and CDR2: MNHEY, SMNVEV (reference sequence). The ends lost 2 bases at V and 5 bases at J; junction bases unmatched: 10. The CDR3 sequence is 16 residues long. This clonotype has a handful of counts. The antigen is not known. The rearrangement uses TRBV27 and TRBJ1-2; 8 bases fit TRBD1. This receptor was identified in a human donor in good health (CMV status not recorded). Some clones in this sample may be carry-over from other donors' samples. Sequences were derived from cultured CD8+ T cells from PBMCs, sampled from culture after CMV antigen stimulation. The chain's CDR3 is CASSLRRTGLRYGYTF. CDR3 nucleotides: TGTGCCAGCAGTTTACGGAGGACAGGGCTTCGGTATGGCTACACCTTC.